The entry below gives a single TCR beta chain sequence along with its context. It has no known antigen specificity. No base quality information exists; no much larger clone differs at one position. Using the deep immunoSEQ assay, multiplex PCR amplified TCR CDR3 regions from genomic DNA. Extracted genomic DNA from each cell subset was spread evenly across all wells of several immunoSEQ 96-well plates, with each plate serving as a replicate. For sorted subsets, 150 to 250 ng of genomic DNA, equivalent to roughly 30,000 T cell genomes, went into each replicate PCR. Purified libraries were quantified with a Qubit 3.0 fluorometer, sized on a Bioanalyzer 2100, and re-quantified with the KAPA Library Quantification kit. Each immunoSEQ 96-well plate was sequenced on its own single-read 150-cycle Illumina NextSeq 550 flow cell. In the paper's pipeline: Because only junctional sequences without quality scores were contained in the immunoSEQ output, filtering matching that applied to full-length reads could not be performed. To assign V/J genes and CDR3, sequences were annotated against IMGT germline references using PyIR, a Python wrapper for IgBLAST v1.9. Reads with weak V/J assignments (E-value above 1e-6), missing CDR3, stop codons, out-of-frame junctions, or ambiguous translated residues were removed. V3J clonotypes were defined as sequences sharing the same inferred V gene, J gene, and CDR3 amino acid sequence. The percentage overlap between two repertoires was calculated by dividing the number of shared unique clonotypes by the size of the smaller repertoire. Richness of each repertoire was evaluated using RTK rarefaction, the Chao1 estimator, and Recon v2.1 estimates of unobserved clonotypes. Generation probabilities were computed with OLGA for all TCRbeta clonotypes obtained by the gDNA method from several donors. The table was pulled from immuneACCESS by TCRdb, which kept in-frame rearrangements only. Such tables lose some clones; where checked, under half of the loss comes from unresolved V genes, and the rest has no known cause. D and trimming come from the DNA, and the V and J calls and clone size come from that table. Present in this sample are some 690,000 clones, about nine tenths of which were seen just once. The ten largest clones represent around a third of the sample.

The data are from a study of shared clonotypes between healthy human individuals (dated by TCRdb to 2020 to 2022). As for the study more broadly: The cohort included three men and a couple of women between 18 and 49 years of age. For each donor, CD4 naive and CD4 memory were each given three plates, CD8 naive was given two plates, and CD8 memory was given one plate. To estimate repertoire size and how much clonotypes are shared between individuals, the study performed deep sequencing of blood TCR repertoires from a handful of healthy adults. To increase sequencing depth and limit assay-specific biases, TCR repertoire library preparation and sequencing were carried out by different laboratories using diverse techniques. Leukapheresis yielded between about 0.9 and 8.9 billion PBMCs per donor.

The CDR3, cysteine through phenylalanine, is 14 amino acids long. Only the CDR3 region is kept as DNA, spanning 42 bases read in frame from base 1. V gives up 2 bases and J gives up 4 bases, and the segment between their germline ends measures 11 bases. In the germline V gene, CDR1 corresponds to MGHRA and CDR2 to YSYEKL. The paper as a whole reports these results and caveats: Only blood was sampled, and tissue TCR repertoires likely differ from those in blood. When several donors were compared, the shared fraction of clonotypes was around 5% for naive CD4, more than 3% for naive CD8, 2.3% for memory CD4, and about 0.36% for memory CD8. Even with the large sequencing depth, rarefaction of the sorted-subset datasets indicated that sequencing was incomplete. Because the study included only a small number of donors, the genetic and exposure-history diversity represented was limited. Pairwise subsampling indicated that sequencing depth was expected to affect the degree of clonotype sharing among donors. Clonotypes shared by all four sorted-subset donors showed higher generation probabilities than non-shared clonotypes. Naive subsets generally had larger estimated clonotype richness than memory subsets.

Donors were healthy HIV-negative adults with no recently reported acute infections or vaccinations. Every donor was a Caucasian adult residing in Nashville, Tennessee, USA. CD8 memory samples were composed of magnetically selected CD45RO+ cells combined with CCR7-negative CD45RA+ effector memory (TemRA) cells. Blood was collected by leukapheresis, and PBMCs were isolated by Ficoll-Histopaque density gradient centrifugation and then cryopreserved in liquid nitrogen vapor phase. Analytical flow cytometry was used to check the purity and quantity of every magnetically sorted T cell population. Genomic DNA was isolated from every sorted fraction and measured by UV absorbance on a Nanodrop 2000c.

This clonotype was sampled from a man between 18 and 29 years old in good health. Some clones in this sample may be carry-over from other donors' samples. This chain is built from TRBV4-1 and TRBJ1-2, with a weak D call of TRBD1 (5 bases match). The sample taken for sequencing was memory CD8+ T cells from PBMCs. The meaning of the sample's cell subset or site label: CD45RO+ cells pooled with CCR7-negative TemRA cells. The nucleotide sequence is TGCGCCAGCAGCCAAATCGGGGGTAGCTATGGCTACACCTTC. Translated, it gives CASSQIGGSYGYTF.